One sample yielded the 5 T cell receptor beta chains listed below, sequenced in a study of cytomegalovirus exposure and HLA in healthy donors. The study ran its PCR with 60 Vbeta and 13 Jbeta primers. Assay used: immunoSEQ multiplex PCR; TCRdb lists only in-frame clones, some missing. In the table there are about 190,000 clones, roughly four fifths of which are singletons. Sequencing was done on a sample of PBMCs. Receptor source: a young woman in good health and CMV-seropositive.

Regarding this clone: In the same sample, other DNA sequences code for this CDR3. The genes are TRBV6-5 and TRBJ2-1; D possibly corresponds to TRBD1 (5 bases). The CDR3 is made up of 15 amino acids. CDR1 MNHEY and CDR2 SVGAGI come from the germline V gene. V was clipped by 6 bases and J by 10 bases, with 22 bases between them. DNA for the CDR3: TGTGCCAGCAGACGTCAGGGAATATCACCCAACGAGCAGTTCTTC. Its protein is CASRRQGISPNEQFF.

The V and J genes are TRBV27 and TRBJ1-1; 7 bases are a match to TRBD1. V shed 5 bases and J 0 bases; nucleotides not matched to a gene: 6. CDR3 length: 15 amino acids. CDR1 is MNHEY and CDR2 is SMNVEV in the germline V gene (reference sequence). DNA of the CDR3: TGTGCCAGCAGTGACAGGGTCAACATGAACACTGAAGCTTTCTTT. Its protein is CASSDRVNMNTEAFF.

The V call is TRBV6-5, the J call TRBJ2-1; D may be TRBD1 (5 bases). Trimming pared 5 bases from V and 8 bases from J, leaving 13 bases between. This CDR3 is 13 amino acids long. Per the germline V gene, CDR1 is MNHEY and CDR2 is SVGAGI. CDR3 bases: TGTGCCAGCAGTCCGAGGAAGGGGTATGAGCAGTTCTTC. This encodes CASSPRKGYEQFF.

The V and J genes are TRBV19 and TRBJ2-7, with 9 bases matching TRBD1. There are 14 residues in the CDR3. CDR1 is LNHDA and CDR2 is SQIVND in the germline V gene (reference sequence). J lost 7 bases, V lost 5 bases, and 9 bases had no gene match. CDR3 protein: CASSLDRGGREQYF. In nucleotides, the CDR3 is TGTGCCAGTAGTCTGGACAGGGGAGGTAGGGAGCAGTACTTC.

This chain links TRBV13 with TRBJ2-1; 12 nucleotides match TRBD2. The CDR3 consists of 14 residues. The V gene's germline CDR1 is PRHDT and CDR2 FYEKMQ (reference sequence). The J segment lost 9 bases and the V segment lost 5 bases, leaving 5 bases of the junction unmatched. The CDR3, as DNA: TGTGCCAGCAGCCCGGGACTAGCGGGTAGTGAGCAGTTCTTC. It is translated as CASSPGLAGSEQFF.